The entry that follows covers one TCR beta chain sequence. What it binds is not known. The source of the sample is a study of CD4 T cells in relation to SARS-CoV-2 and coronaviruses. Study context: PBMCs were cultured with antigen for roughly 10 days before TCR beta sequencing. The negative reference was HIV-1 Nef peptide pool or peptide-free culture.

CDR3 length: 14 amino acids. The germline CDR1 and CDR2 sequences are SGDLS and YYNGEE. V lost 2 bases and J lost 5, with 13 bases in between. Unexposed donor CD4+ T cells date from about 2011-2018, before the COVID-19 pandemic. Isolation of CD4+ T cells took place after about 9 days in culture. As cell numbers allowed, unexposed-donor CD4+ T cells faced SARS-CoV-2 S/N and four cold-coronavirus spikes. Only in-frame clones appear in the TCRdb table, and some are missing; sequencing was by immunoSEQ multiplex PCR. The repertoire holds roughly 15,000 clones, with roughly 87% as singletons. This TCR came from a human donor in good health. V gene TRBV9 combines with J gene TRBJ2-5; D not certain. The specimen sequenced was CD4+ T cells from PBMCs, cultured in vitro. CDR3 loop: CASSVSVGWETQYF. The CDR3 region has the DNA TGTGCCAGCAGCGTCTCGGTGGGTTGGGAGACCCAGTACTTC.